Below, one TCR beta chain is given with its context. The data were produced by immunoSEQ multiplex PCR, yet TCRdb's version contains in-frame clones alone and is incomplete. The sample contains some 520,000 clones, around 88% of which appear only once. This entry is derived from a study of Ad26.COV2.S vaccination and SARS-CoV-2 variants. Study at large: Vaccine-arm donor from the placebo-controlled COV1001 Ad26.COV2.S trial.

As to treatment: roughly 19 received Ad26.COV2.S at low or high dose, single or two shots; several received placebo; per-sample allocation not given. After the first vaccine or placebo injection, samples were drawn on day 63. An Ad26 vector carrying the Wuhan-strain SARS-CoV-2 spike served as the vaccine. The germline V and J ends were trimmed by 3 bases and 9 bases, with 14 bases remaining between them. The CDR3 has 14 amino acids. CDR1 is LNHDA, CDR2 SQIVND, per germline (reference sequence). Sequenced here: peripheral blood, sampled in a trial of Ad26.COV2.S vaccine versus placebo. The chain is built from TRBV19 and TRBJ2-2; tentative D call: TRBD2 (5 bases). The clonotype originates from a person between 18 and 60 years old who received the Ad26.COV2.S COVID-19 vaccine or a placebo. Here the CDR3 reads CASSITGFYRELFF. CDR3 nucleotides: TGTGCCAGTAGTATTACGGGGTTTTACCGGGAGCTGTTTTTT.